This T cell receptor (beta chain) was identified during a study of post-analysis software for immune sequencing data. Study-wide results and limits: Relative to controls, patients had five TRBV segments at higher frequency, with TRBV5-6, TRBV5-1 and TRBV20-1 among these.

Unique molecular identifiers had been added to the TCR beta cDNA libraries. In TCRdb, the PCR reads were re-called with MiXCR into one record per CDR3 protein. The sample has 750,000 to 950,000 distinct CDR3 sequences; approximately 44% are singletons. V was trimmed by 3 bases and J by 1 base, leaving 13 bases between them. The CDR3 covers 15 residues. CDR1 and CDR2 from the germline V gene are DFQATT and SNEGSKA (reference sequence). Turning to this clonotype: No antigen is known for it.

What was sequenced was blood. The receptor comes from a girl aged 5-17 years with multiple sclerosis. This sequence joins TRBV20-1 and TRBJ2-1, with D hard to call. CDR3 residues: CSASFVKLSYNEQFF. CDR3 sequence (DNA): TGCAGTGCTAGTTTTGTGAAACTATCCTACAATGAGCAGTTCTTC.